The 7 T cell receptor beta chains presented below share a single source sample, sequenced in a study of CD8 T cells in Susac syndrome. RNA, at about 0.45 to 1 ug, was reverse transcribed with random hexamers. In TCRdb, the immunoSEQ multiplex PCR reads were re-called with MiXCR into one record per CDR3 protein. The top ten hold approximately 0.18% of the sample, which has about 300,000 distinct CDR3 sequences, about 88% seen once. The sequencing sample was made of CD8+ T cells from PBMCs. The receptor set was obtained from a human donor with multiple sclerosis.

The chain links TRBV7-9 to TRBJ1-1; no clear D gene. CDR1 and CDR2 (germline): SEHNR, FQNEAQ (reference sequence). V was cut by 1 base and J by 10 bases, with 7 bases left in between. The CDR3 covers 11 residues. CDR3 in amino acids: CASSLDWRAFF. The DNA for the CDR3 is TGTGCCAGCAGCTTAGATTGGCGAGCTTTCTTT. Based on the CDR3 plus reference TRBV7-9 and TRBJ1-1, the full variable domain is DTGVSQNPRHKITKRGQNVTFRCDPISEHNRLYWYRQTLGQGPEFLTYFQNEAQLEKSRLLSDRFSAERPKGSFSTLEIQRTEQGDSAMYLCASSLDWRAFFGQGTRLTVV.

V usage is TRBV7-9 and J usage is TRBJ2-3; TRBD2 matches at 8 bases. V was pared by 11 bases and J by 8 bases, with 12 bases of the junction left unmatched. The CDR3 is 13 residues long. The germline CDR1 and CDR2 sequences are SEHNR and FQNEAQ (reference sequence). The CDR3 sequence: CASEGTSRATQYF. The CDR3 DNA reads TGTGCCTCCGAGGGGACTAGTCGTGCTACGCAGTATTTT.

V and J are TRBV12-3 or TRBV12-4 and TRBJ2-3; TRBD2 agrees at 8 bases. CDR3 length equals 16 residues. V was pared by 4 bases and J by 2 bases, with 8 bases of the junction left unmatched. CDR3 sequence (DNA): TGTGCCAGCAGTTCTGCGGCGGGGGGCCTCACAGATACGCAGTATTTT. It encodes CASSSAAGGLTDTQYF.

V gene TRBV7-9 combines with J gene TRBJ2-5; D unclear. There are 15 residues in the CDR3. Germline V CDR1 and CDR2: SEHNR, FQNEAQ (reference sequence). Trimming took 5 bases from V and 2 from J, leaving 15 bases between them. The chain's CDR3 is CASSPRPPNQETQYF. The CDR3 DNA sequence: TGTGCCAGCAGCCCCCGACCCCCCAATCAAGAGACCCAGTACTTC.

This clonotype was recorded once. V and J are TRBV27 and TRBJ2-7, with D possibly matching TRBD1 (5 bases). The CDR3 runs 15 residues. Trimming took 0 bases from V and 4 from J, leaving 13 bases between them. In germline, CDR1 is MNHEY, CDR2 SMNVEV (reference sequence). The CDR3 nucleotides read TGTGCCAGCAGTTTATCCAGGGCAAGCCATTACGAGCAGTACTTC. This encodes CASSLSRASHYEQYF.

This chain links TRBV4-3 with TRBJ2-1, with TRBD2 matching over 9 bases. V shed 0 bases, J shed 3 bases, and the junction held 3 bases outside the gene matches. Germline V gene sequence: CDR1 LGHNA, CDR2 YSLEER. The CDR3 covers 16 residues. DNA of the CDR3: TGCGCCAGCAGCCAAGAAGCGGGGGGACACTACAATGAGCAGTTCTTC. It yields the protein CASSQEAGGHYNEQFF.

The J gene is TRBJ2-1, the V gene TRBV24-1; the match to TRBD1 covers 9 bases. Per germline, CDR1 KGHDR and CDR2 SFDVKD. The junction had 17 bases not matched to a gene; V was cut back by 4 bases and J by 8 bases. The CDR3 has 18 amino acids. The CDR3, as DNA: TGTGCCACCAGTGACCCCCGGTGGACAGGGGCCGGCATCGATGAGCAGTTCTTC. It codes for CATSDPRWTGAGIDEQFF.